The rows below give T cell receptor beta chains drawn from one sample of a study of T cell responses to AZD1222 COVID-19 vaccine. Sequenced by immunoSEQ multiplex PCR; TCRdb stores in-frame clones only, minus some. The table has 95,000 to 100,000 clones, about 90% seen once. The sample here was peripheral blood, taken 28 days after the second AZD1222 dose. The receptor set was obtained from an adult who received the AZD1222 COVID-19 vaccine. CDR3s include the opening cysteine and the closing phenylalanine or tryptophan. The D gene is left open where the match is weak. Some rows mark clone size as missing; the rest say once, few, many or name a class of expanded clone.

size	D	V	J	DNA	CDR3
.	TRBD1	TRBV4-2	TRBJ1-4	TGTGCCAGCAGCCAAGCCGGGACAGGATCAACTAATGAAAAACTGTTTTTT	CASSQAGTGSTNEKLFF
.	TRBD2	TRBV28	TRBJ2-2	TGTGCCAGCAGTTTATTAGCGGGAGATGTCACCGGGGAGCTGTTTTTT	CASSLLAGDVTGELFF
.	TRBD1	TRBV15	TRBJ2-2	TGTGCCACCAGCAGAGAGTTTGGAGTGGGTGGGACAGGGGCCACCGGGGAGCTGTTTTTT	CATSREFGVGGTGATGELFF
once	.	TRBV4-3	TRBJ2-7	TGCGCCAGCAGCCAAGAACCCGGTACCTCCTACGAGCAGTACTTC	CASSQEPGTSYEQYF
.	TRBD2	TRBV30	TRBJ2-3	TGTGCCTGGAGTGTAGGACTAGCGGGGTTAGATACGCAGTATTTT	CAWSVGLAGLDTQYF
few	.	TRBV27	TRBJ2-7	TGTGCCAGCAGTTTATCGGACTCCTACGAGCAGTACTTC	CASSLSDSYEQYF
few	.	TRBV6-2/TRBV6-3	TRBJ1-1	TGTGCCAGCAGTTTCCCCCGAGGGGTGGCCACTGAAGCTTTCTTT	CASSFPRGVATEAFF
.	TRBD2	TRBV5-6	TRBJ2-6	TGTGCCAGCAGCTTCCCCAGCGGGGTAGGTGGGGCCAACGTCCTGACTTTC	CASSFPSGVGGANVLTF
few	.	TRBV7-9	TRBJ1-1	TGTGCCAGCAGCTTAGTTGGAGGCTCTTCTGAAGCTTTCTTT	CASSLVGGSSEAFF
.	.	TRBV6-5	TRBJ1-2	TGTGCCAGCAGTTACTCTAATACGGGGAGGGTGTATGGCTACACCTTC	CASSYSNTGRVYGYTF